This T cell receptor beta chain was recorded in a study of shared clonotypes between healthy human individuals. CD45RO-negative, CCR7-positively selected cells formed the naive CD8 fraction, excluding terminally differentiated effector memory CD45RA+ cells. In germline, CDR1 is SNHLY, CDR2 FYNNEI. The CDR3 consists of 15 residues. V shed 4 bases and J shed 4 bases, with 15 bases lying between them. The DNA input per sorted-subset replicate PCR was about 220 ng, corresponding to tens of thousands of T cell genomes. Clones were read by immunoSEQ multiplex PCR, and TCRdb kept only the in-frame ones, dropping some. The data contain hundreds of thousands of clones, 85% to 95% of them singletons.

The sequencing input was naive CD8+ T cells sorted from blood. The receptor comes from a man between 25 and 39 years old in good health. The chain carries TRBV2 and TRBJ2-3; a possible D gene is TRBD2 (6 bases). The CDR3 nucleotides are TGTGCCAGCAGTGGGGTGGGACTTGTATCAGATACGCAGTATTTT. As protein: CASSGVGLVSDTQYF. Complete variable domain (other parts from reference TRBV2 and TRBJ2-3): EPEVTQTPSHQVTQMGQEVILRCVPISNHLYFYWYRQILGQKVEFLVSFYNNEISEKSEIFDDQFSVERPDGSNFTLKIRSTKLEDSAMYFCASSGVGLVSDTQYFGPGTRLTVL.